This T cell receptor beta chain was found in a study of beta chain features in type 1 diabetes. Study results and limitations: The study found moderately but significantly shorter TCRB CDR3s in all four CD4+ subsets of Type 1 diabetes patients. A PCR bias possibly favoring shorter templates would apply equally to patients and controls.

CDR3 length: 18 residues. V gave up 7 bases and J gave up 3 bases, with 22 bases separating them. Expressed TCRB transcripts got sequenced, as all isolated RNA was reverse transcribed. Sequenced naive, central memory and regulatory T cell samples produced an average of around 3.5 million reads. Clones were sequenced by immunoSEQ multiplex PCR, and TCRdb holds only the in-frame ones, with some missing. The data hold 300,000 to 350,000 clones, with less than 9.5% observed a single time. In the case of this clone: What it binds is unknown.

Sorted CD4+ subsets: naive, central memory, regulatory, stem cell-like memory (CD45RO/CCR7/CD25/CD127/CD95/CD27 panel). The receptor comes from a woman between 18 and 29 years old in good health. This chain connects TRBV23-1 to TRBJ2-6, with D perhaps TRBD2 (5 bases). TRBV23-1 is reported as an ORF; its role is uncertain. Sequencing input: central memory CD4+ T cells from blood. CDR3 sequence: CASTHRGRSWVGANVLTF. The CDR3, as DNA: TGCGCCAGCACCCACCGAGGGCGTTCTTGGGTTGGGGCCAACGTCCTGACTTTC.